The 7 T cell receptor beta chains given below trace back to one sample, sequenced in a study of T-cell memory formation after mild COVID-19. TCRdb used MiXCR to reprocess the 5' RACE reads, holding one entry per CDR3 protein. The sample consists of fewer than 700,000 distinct CDR3 sequences, 15% to 20% of them appearing once. Material: PBMCs or a T cell subset sorted from them (not recorded which). Every receptor here comes from an adult woman who had mild COVID-19 (a few samples of this study predate the infection). Cell type and time point are not known.

The chain has TRBV4-1 and TRBJ2-7; either TRBD1 or TRBD2 may supply D (5 bases each). CDR1 is MGHRA, CDR2 YSYEKL, per germline. This CDR3 comprises 14 residues. V shed 8 bases and J shed 7 bases, with 21 bases lying between them. DNA for the CDR3: TGCGCCAGCCGTCCTAGGGGAGACGCGCAAGAGCAGTACTTC. This sequence encodes CASRPRGDAQEQYF.

This clonotype showed up just a few times. The rearrangement uses TRBV7-9 and TRBJ2-3; perhaps TRBD2 as D (5 bases). Trimming removed 5 bases at V and 5 bases at J, with 17 bases between. This CDR3 is built from 15 residues. Per germline, CDR1 SEHNR and CDR2 FQNEAQ (reference sequence). CDR3 residues: CASSAYGNIEDTQYF. For the CDR3, the DNA is TGTGCCAGCAGCGCCTACGGGAACATCGAAGATACGCAGTATTTT. Filled out from reference TRBV7-9 and TRBJ2-3, the complete variable domain reads DTGVSQNPRHKITKRGQNVTFRCDPISEHNRLYWYRQTLGQGPEFLTYFQNEAQLEKSRLLSDRFSAERPKGSFSTLEIQRTEQGDSAMYLCASSAYGNIEDTQYFGPGTRLTVL.

In this sample, this clonotype turned up a few times. The rearrangement links TRBV20-1 to TRBJ2-7; 13 nucleotides match TRBD2. Germline trimming cut 1 base from V and 4 bases from J; bases unmatched to any gene: 16. Germline loops: CDR1 DFQATT, CDR2 SNEGSKA (reference sequence). The CDR3 runs 19 residues. The CDR3 here is CSARGPGTHRTSGGYEQYF. DNA of the CDR3: TGCAGTGCTAGAGGGCCCGGGACCCATCGGACTAGCGGGGGTTACGAGCAGTACTTC.

This clonotype appeared a few times. The V and J genes are TRBV13 and TRBJ2-4; 8 bases agree with TRBD2. V lost 8 bases and J lost 0; bases outside the gene matches: 3. The CDR3 runs 14 residues. Germline V gene sequence: CDR1 PRHDT, CDR2 FYEKMQ (reference sequence). This chain's CDR3 is CASGTSLAKNIQYF. The CDR3 coding sequence is TGTGCCAGCGGGACTAGTTTAGCCAAAAACATTCAGTACTTC.

The chain is built from TRBV7-9 and TRBJ2-1; D unresolved. Trimming removed 8 bases from V and 5 bases from J, with 13 bases in between. The V gene's germline CDR1 is SEHNR and CDR2 FQNEAQ (reference sequence). This CDR3 comprises 13 residues. In DNA, the CDR3 is TGTGCCAGCCCCGAGTCGAATAACAATGAGCAGTTCTTC. Amino acid sequence: CASPESNNNEQFF.

This clonotype was seen only a few times. The chain is built from TRBV28 and TRBJ1-2; the match to TRBD1 covers 12 bases. The CDR3 contains 16 residues. Per the germline V gene, CDR1 is MDHEN and CDR2 is SYDVKM. Trimming removed 6 bases from V and 5 bases from J; junction bases left unmatched: 10. This CDR3 reads CASRRTGTGGGYGYTF. The CDR3 region has the DNA TGTGCCAGCAGGCGTACCGGGACAGGGGGCGGTTATGGCTACACCTTC.

The sample holds a few counts of this clonotype. This chain connects TRBV6-2 or TRBV6-3 to TRBJ2-3; D might be TRBD1 (6 bases). Between the trimmed V and J ends, which lost 6 bases and 4 bases, there was a span of 20 bases. The CDR3 covers 16 residues. Germline CDR1 reads MNHEY; CDR2 reads SVGEGT. The CDR3 sequence is CASSPGQPSLADTQYF. CDR3 DNA sequence: TGTGCCAGCAGCCCCGGACAGCCATCGTTGGCAGATACGCAGTATTTT.